This entry features one T cell receptor beta chain sequence. This entry is derived from a study of blood T cell repertoires in COVID-19. Turning to the study itself: Italy, Spain and the United States were the sources of the convalescent and acute COVID-19 samples. PBMCs, B-cell-depleted T cells, or T cells provided the cDNA or gDNA that made up the material.

Per the authors' pipeline: By means of reference gene primer amplification, nucleated cell counts were estimated. The assay was immunoSEQ multiplex PCR, and TCRdb's table has in-frame clones only and misses some. D and trimming were read from the DNA, whereas the V and J calls and clone size are those reported in that table. Found here are a few hundred thousand clones, around 90% of them singletons; the top ten hold under 4%. Trimming took 0 bases from V and 2 from J, leaving 6 bases between them. The CDR3 extends over 14 amino acids. The germline V gene has CDR1 SGHRS and CDR2 YFSETQ. This chain links TRBV5-1 with TRBJ1-5; D is ambiguous. The TCR comes from a man aged 18 to 30 with active or convalescent COVID-19. The sequencing sample was made of peripheral blood. The CDR3 DNA follows: TGCGCCAGCAGCTTGGAACCGGGCAATCAGCCCCAGCATTTT. Translated: CASSLEPGNQPQHF.